This record concerns one T cell receptor beta chain sequence. Per the authors' pipeline: How many nucleated cells were present was estimated from reference gene primer amplification. Data came from immunoSEQ multiplex PCR; TCRdb stores just in-frame clones and leaves some out. V and J calls plus clone size are reproduced from that table; the DNA served to infer D and trimming. The sample yields about 220,000 clones, roughly 84% seen once. This sample was taken from a study of blood T cell repertoires in COVID-19. About the study: COVID-19 samples collected from the United States, Italy and Spain covered acute and convalescent phases. Sample material is recorded as cDNA or gDNA derived from T cells, B-cell-depleted T cells, or PBMCs.

Germline loops: CDR1 MDHEN, CDR2 SYDVKM. The ends were cut back, 6 bases at V and 0 bases at J, with 12 bases in the middle. This CDR3 contains 15 residues. This chain joins TRBV28 and TRBJ1-3, with D uncertain. The sequencing sample was made of PBMCs or T cells enriched from blood (not recorded which). The sequence was collected from a middle-aged woman who had recovered from COVID-19. CDR3 nucleotide sequence: TGTGCCAGCAGCCCCTTTACGGGCTCTGGAAACACCATATATTTT. It is translated as CASSPFTGSGNTIYF.